A selection of T cell receptor beta chains follows, all from one sample in a study of Ad26.COV2.S vaccination and SARS-CoV-2 variants. The data were produced by immunoSEQ multiplex PCR, yet TCRdb's version contains in-frame clones alone and is incomplete. The data show approximately 480,000 clones, roughly 87% seen once. The material was peripheral blood, obtained in a trial of Ad26.COV2.S vaccine versus placebo. Receptors were obtained from a person aged 18-65 years who received the Ad26.COV2.S COVID-19 vaccine or a placebo. The CDR3 runs from the conserved cysteine through the conserved F or W. Fields, in order: D gene, clone size, CDR3 length, J gene, V gene, CDR3 protein, CDR3 DNA. A D gene is named only where the DNA matches it firmly. A clone size is listed for some rows: how often the clone was seen (once, few, many), or a class if it is expanded.

>TRBD1|.|19|TRBJ1-2|TRBV7-2
CASSLALGAGGSANYGYTF
TGTGCCAGCAGCTTAGCCCTAGGGGCAGGGGGCTCAGCTAACTATGGCTACACCTTC
>TRBD1|.|14|TRBJ1-2|TRBV7-9
CASSPTGGHYGYTF
TGTGCCAGCAGCCCGACAGGGGGGCACTATGGCTACACCTTC
>.|.|14|TRBJ2-1|TRBV9
CASSVATTYNEQFF
TGTGCCAGCAGCGTAGCCACCACCTACAATGAGCAGTTCTTC
>.|.|16|TRBJ1-2|TRBV10-2
CASSESIYALGYGYTF
TGCGCCAGCAGTGAGTCGATCTATGCCTTGGGCTATGGCTACACCTTC
>.|.|13|TRBJ1-2|TRBV28
CASSSPGGYGYTF
TGTGCCAGCAGCAGTCCCGGGGGGTATGGCTACACCTTC
>.|.|15|TRBJ2-1|TRBV9
CASSVGLATYNEQFF
TGTGCCAGCAGCGTAGGCCTAGCGACCTACAATGAGCAGTTCTTC
>.|.|18|TRBJ2-2|TRBV6-2/TRBV6-3
CASSFPGVGAPAAGELFF
TGTGCCAGCAGTTTCCCCGGGGTTGGGGCGCCGGCGGCCGGGGAGCTGTTTTTT
>TRBD1|.|14|TRBJ1-2|TRBV30
CAWGRGRGTYGYTF
TGTGCCTGGGGCAGGGGGCGCGGGACCTATGGCTACACCTTC
>TRBD2|.|18|TRBJ2-7|TRBV6-2/TRBV6-3
CASSFRPGFTSGSYEQYF
TGTGCCAGCAGTTTCCGACCCGGGTTTACTAGCGGCTCCTACGAGCAGTACTTC
>TRBD2|.|19|TRBJ2-2|TRBV5-1
CASSREPSSGRFDTGELFF
TGCGCCAGCAGCAGGGAGCCTTCTAGCGGGAGATTCGACACCGGGGAGCTGTTTTTT
>.|.|13|TRBJ2-1|TRBV24-1
CATSDGGYNEQFF
TGTGCCACCAGTGATGGGGGGTACAATGAGCAGTTCTTC
>TRBD2|few|17|TRBJ2-7|TRBV5-4
CASSYWGASGRAYEQYF
TGTGCCAGCAGCTACTGGGGGGCTAGCGGGAGGGCCTACGAGCAGTACTTC
>.|.|17|TRBJ2-7|TRBV5-1
CASSLERLGALPSEQYF
TGCGCCAGCAGCTTGGAGAGGTTGGGGGCGCTCCCCTCCGAGCAGTACTTC
>TRBD2|.|16|TRBJ2-2|TRBV7-2
CASSSTSGRALGELFF
TGTGCCAGCAGCTCCACTAGCGGGAGGGCCTTAGGGGAGCTGTTTTTT
>TRBD1|once|14|TRBJ2-2|TRBV24-1
CATTETGAGGELFF
TGTGCCACCACTGAGACAGGGGCTGGCGGGGAGCTGTTTTTT
>.|.|10|TRBJ2-1|TRBV20-1
CSASINEQFF
TGCAGTGCCAGTATCAATGAGCAGTTCTTC
>.|.|15|TRBJ2-2|TRBV7-6
CASSLGADRRGELFF
TGTGCCAGCAGCTTAGGGGCAGACAGGCGTGGGGAGCTGTTTTTT
>.|.|14|TRBJ1-2|TRBV28
CASRPPRGTYGYTF
TGTGCCAGCAGACCCCCTAGGGGCACGTATGGCTACACCTTC
>TRBD1|once|14|TRBJ2-7|TRBV28
CASSRGQGGYEQYF
TGTGCCAGCAGCCGTGGACAGGGAGGCTACGAGCAGTACTTC
>TRBD1|.|15|TRBJ1-2|TRBV7-9
CASSPAGQGREGYTF
TGTGCCAGCAGCCCCGCGGGACAGGGGAGGGAAGGCTACACCTTC
>.|.|12|TRBJ1-1|TRBV30
CACRPDGKGAFF
TGTGCCTGCCGACCCGATGGTAAGGGAGCTTTCTTT
>.|.|14|TRBJ1-1|TRBV4-1
CASSHPLRATEAFF
TGCGCCAGCAGCCACCCCCTCAGGGCCACTGAAGCTTTCTTT
>TRBD1|.|17|TRBJ1-1|TRBV19
CASIGDRGRLWGTEAFF
TGTGCCAGTATCGGGGACAGGGGAAGATTATGGGGTACTGAAGCTTTCTTT
>.|.|14|TRBJ2-7|TRBV2
CASSETAAVYEQYF
TGTGCCAGCAGTGAAACCGCCGCGGTCTACGAGCAGTACTTC
>.|.|13|TRBJ2-1|TRBV6-1
CASSEARGNEQFF
TGTGCCAGCAGTGAAGCGAGAGGCAATGAGCAGTTCTTC
>.|few|14|TRBJ1-5|TRBV19
CASTPGQGYQPQHF
TGTGCCAGTACCCCAGGACAAGGGTATCAGCCCCAGCATTTT
>.|.|16|TRBJ2-7|TRBV5-4
CASSSGSTLASYEQYF
TGTGCCAGCAGCTCCGGATCAACCCTCGCCTCCTACGAGCAGTACTTC
>TRBD1|.|13|TRBJ1-1|TRBV29-1
CSVQLTGITEAFF
TGCAGCGTCCAGTTGACAGGGATCACTGAAGCTTTCTTT
>.|.|12|TRBJ2-7|TRBV19
CASSADSYEQYF
TGTGCCAGTAGCGCCGACAGCTACGAGCAGTACTTC
>TRBD2|.|16|TRBJ2-2|TRBV27
CASSFRGLALPGELFF
TGTGCCAGCAGTTTTAGGGGACTAGCGCTCCCCGGGGAGCTGTTTTTT
>.|.|15|TRBJ2-7|TRBV11-2
CASSLVGGASYEQYF
TGTGCCAGCAGCTTAGTGGGAGGCGCCTCCTACGAGCAGTACTTC
>.|.|13|TRBJ2-7|TRBV10-2
CASRRDNSYEQYF
TGCGCCAGCAGACGAGATAACTCCTACGAGCAGTACTTC
>.|.|14|TRBJ2-7|TRBV5-1
CASSEDRQVYEQYF
TGCGCCAGCAGCGAAGATAGACAGGTTTACGAGCAGTACTTC
>.|.|13|TRBJ2-4|TRBV10-3
CAIANGGVNIQYF
TGTGCCATCGCGAATGGCGGGGTAAACATTCAGTACTTC
>.|once|12|TRBJ2-7|TRBV7-8
CASSRAGVEQYF
TGTGCCAGCAGCCGGGCAGGGGTCGAGCAGTACTTC
>TRBD2|.|14|TRBJ2-1|TRBV5-4
CASSATSGRNEQFF
TGTGCCAGCAGCGCCACTAGCGGGAGAAATGAGCAGTTCTTC
>.|once|15|TRBJ2-3|TRBV5-1
CASSLDHGFTDTQYF
TGCGCCAGCAGCTTGGACCACGGGTTCACAGATACGCAGTATTTT
>TRBD2|.|15|TRBJ2-7|TRBV7-2
CASSSQTSVIYEQYF
TGTGCCAGCAGCTCCCAGACTAGCGTGATTTACGAGCAGTACTTC
>.|once|15|TRBJ1-6|TRBV5-4
CASSPGSSYNSPLHF
TGTGCCAGCAGCCCAGGGAGCTCCTATAATTCACCCCTCCACTTT
>TRBD2|.|18|TRBJ2-2|TRBV27
CASSSHLGGGRTAGELFF
TGTGCCAGCAGTTCACATCTGGGGGGCGGGAGGACTGCCGGGGAGCTGTTTTTT
>.|.|14|TRBJ2-2|TRBV6-1
CASSDDKYTGELFF
TGTGCCAGCAGTGACGATAAGTACACCGGGGAGCTGTTTTTT
>.|.|15|TRBJ2-7|TRBV18
CASSLHLGASYEQYF
TGTGCCAGCTCACTACATCTGGGGGCCTCCTACGAGCAGTACTTC
>.|.|15|TRBJ1-1|TRBV19
CASSIVAGPNTEAFF
TGTGCCAGTAGTATTGTGGCAGGGCCGAACACTGAAGCTTTCTTT
>.|.|18|TRBJ1-1|TRBV5-4
CASSLATGAGFPNTEAFF
TGTGCCAGCAGCTTGGCCACTGGGGCAGGATTCCCGAACACTGAAGCTTTCTTT
>.|.|13|TRBJ1-1|TRBV18
CASSPVDGGEAFF
TGTGCCAGCTCCCCAGTCGACGGAGGTGAAGCTTTCTTT
>TRBD1|.|18|TRBJ2-5|TRBV28
CASRGHRGRSGGSETQYF
TGTGCCAGCAGGGGGCACAGGGGGCGAAGCGGTGGTTCAGAGACCCAGTACTTC
>.|.|16|TRBJ2-3|TRBV6-2/TRBV6-3
CASSYSGRGGRNTQYF
TGTGCCAGCAGTTACTCCGGACGTGGGGGGCGAAATACGCAGTATTTT
>.|.|19|TRBJ2-3|TRBV6-9
CASSRKVSVTSYHMNTQYF
TGTGCCAGCAGTCGCAAAGTTAGCGTAACTAGCTACCACATGAATACGCAGTATTTT
>.|.|13|TRBJ2-7|TRBV28
CASTQGIFYEQYF
TGTGCCAGCACGCAGGGTATTTTTTACGAGCAGTACTTC
>TRBD1|.|14|TRBJ2-5|TRBV19
CASSDRGPQETQYF
TGTGCCAGTAGTGACAGGGGCCCTCAAGAGACCCAGTACTTC
>.|.|16|TRBJ2-2|TRBV14
CASSPPLKQGAGELFF
TGTGCCAGCAGCCCTCCCCTGAAACAGGGAGCCGGGGAGCTGTTTTTT
>TRBD1|.|18|TRBJ2-1|TRBV24-1
CATSDLQLTGRSYNEQFF
TGTGCCACCAGTGATTTGCAATTGACAGGGCGCTCCTACAATGAGCAGTTCTTC
>TRBD1|.|14|TRBJ1-2|TRBV15
CATSRDGTEGGYTF
TGTGCCACCAGCAGAGATGGGACAGAGGGGGGCTACACCTTC
>TRBD2|.|18|TRBJ2-5|TRBV7-8
CASSLGRGGREYQETQYF
TGTGCCAGCAGCTTAGGGCGAGGCGGGAGGGAATACCAAGAGACCCAGTACTTC
>TRBD1|many|17|TRBJ1-2|TRBV6-4
CASSDSGQGAPVDGYTF
TGTGCCAGCAGTGACTCAGGACAGGGGGCGCCGGTCGATGGCTACACCTTC
>.|.|14|TRBJ2-7|TRBV5-1
CASSPGGSPYEQYF
TGCGCCAGCAGCCCCGGGGGATCGCCCTACGAGCAGTACTTC
>.|.|15|TRBJ1-5|TRBV6-5
CASSSGPEGSQPQHF
TGTGCCAGCAGTTCCGGGCCCGAGGGGAGTCAGCCCCAGCATTTT
>.|.|16|TRBJ1-4|TRBV18
CASSPSGRGGNEKLFF
TGTGCCAGCTCCCCCTCTGGTAGGGGAGGGAATGAAAAACTGTTTTTT